The rows below give T cell receptor beta chains drawn from one sample of a study of OX40 agonist ivuxolimab in advanced cancers. The data were produced by immunoSEQ multiplex PCR, yet TCRdb's version contains in-frame clones alone and is incomplete. The data show tens of thousands of clones, about four fifths seen once. Sequenced material: CD4+ or CD8+ T cells sorted from blood, taken in a trial of the OX40 agonist ivuxolimab. All receptors derive from an adult with an advanced solid tumor such as melanoma, head and neck, liver or kidney cancer. Both conserved end residues are part of each CDR3. D genes are given only for firm matches. Clone size is given for some rows only: seen once, a few or many times, or a class if the clone is expanded.

d_gene,v_gene,j_gene,abundance,CDR3aa,CDR3nt
-,TRBV4-3,TRBJ2-1,-,CASSQEVMGQGEQFF,TGCGCCAGCAGCCAAGAGGTAATGGGACAAGGTGAGCAGTTCTTC
-,TRBV27,TRBJ1-2,-,CANREGNGYTF,TGTGCCAACAGGGAAGGTAATGGCTACACCTTC
TRBD1,TRBV29-1,TRBJ2-2,-,CSVSGTANMGTGELFF,TGCAGCGTTTCCGGGACAGCTAATATGGGCACCGGGGAGCTGTTTTTT
-,TRBV7-3,TRBJ2-5,-,CASSLTGSQETQYF,TGTGCCAGCAGCTTAACAGGCAGCCAAGAGACCCAGTACTTC
-,TRBV19,TRBJ1-6,-,CASSPPGRGYNSPLHF,TGTGCCAGTAGTCCCCCCGGTAGAGGGTATAATTCACCCCTCCACTTT
-,TRBV28,TRBJ1-4,once,CASSPVATNEKLFF,TGTGCCAGCAGTCCGGTGGCAACTAATGAAAAACTGTTTTTT
-,TRBV18,TRBJ1-1,-,CASSAGPPSGLANTEAFF,TGTGCCAGCTCAGCCGGGCCCCCCTCAGGTTTGGCGAACACTGAAGCTTTCTTT
TRBD1,TRBV19,TRBJ1-5,few,CASGDRVQPQHF,TGTGCCAGTGGGGACAGGGTACAGCCCCAGCATTTT
-,TRBV9,TRBJ1-6,once,CASSAGTYNSPLHF,TGTGCCAGCAGCGCCGGGACATACAATTCACCCCTCCACTTT
TRBD1,TRBV7-9,TRBJ2-7,-,CASSLAGEGAEQYF,TGTGCCAGCAGCTTAGCGGGAGAGGGGGCCGAGCAGTACTTC
TRBD2,TRBV10-2,TRBJ2-1,-,CASNPTSGGFTLYNEQFF,TGCGCCAGCAACCCGACTAGCGGGGGATTTACCCTCTACAATGAGCAGTTCTTC
-,TRBV19,TRBJ1-1,-,CASSIRHSRNTEAFF,TGTGCCAGTAGTATACGCCACTCGCGGAACACTGAAGCTTTCTTT
TRBD2,TRBV2,TRBJ2-3,-,CASRRGAGANTDTQYF,TGTGCCAGCAGGCGGGGAGCGGGGGCGAACACAGATACGCAGTATTTT
-,TRBV6-5,TRBJ1-1,few,CASSYIRDRNTEAFF,TGTGCCAGCAGTTACATCAGGGATAGGAACACTGAAGCTTTCTTT
-,TRBV7-6,TRBJ1-2,-,CASSLGGYNGYTF,TGTGCCAGCAGCTTGGGAGGGTATAATGGCTACACCTTC
TRBD2,TRBV7-2,TRBJ2-7,once,CASSLEWGLAGDEQYF,TGTGCCAGCAGCTTAGAGTGGGGACTAGCGGGAGACGAGCAGTACTTC
-,TRBV13,TRBJ1-2,few,CASSFGQNYGYTF,TGTGCCAGCAGCTTCGGACAGAACTATGGCTACACCTTC
-,TRBV2,TRBJ1-2,-,CASAVEVAGKGYTF,TGTGCCAGCGCAGTCGAGGTAGCCGGGAAAGGCTACACCTTC
-,TRBV19,TRBJ2-1,few,CASSMVDSYNEQFF,TGTGCCAGTAGTATGGTCGACAGTTACAATGAGCAGTTCTTC
-,TRBV28,TRBJ1-1,-,CASSLQGVVGTEAFF,TGTGCCAGCAGTCTACAGGGCGTGGTGGGCACTGAAGCTTTCTTT
-,TRBV5-5,TRBJ1-6,-,CASSLLSPLGRDSPLHF,TGTGCCAGCAGCTTGTTATCACCCCTGGGGCGTGATTCACCCCTCCACTTT
TRBD2,TRBV19,TRBJ2-2,-,CASSWIAGTGELFF,TGTGCCAGTAGTTGGATAGCGGGAACCGGGGAGCTGTTTTTT
-,TRBV28,TRBJ1-1,-,CASSTTGNTEAFF,TGTGCCAGCTCCACGACGGGGAACACTGAAGCTTTCTTT
-,TRBV5-4,TRBJ1-6,once,CASSLEQGSPSPLHF,TGTGCCAGCAGCTTGGAACAGGGATCCCCTTCACCCCTCCACTTT
TRBD2,TRBV5-1,TRBJ2-3,few,CASSVLTSGSTDTQYF,TGCGCCAGCAGCGTCCTGACTAGCGGGAGCACAGATACGCAGTATTTT
TRBD1,TRBV18,TRBJ2-7,-,CASSPTVTLTGSFYEQYF,TGTGCCAGCTCACCAACCGTGACTCTGACAGGGTCTTTCTACGAGCAGTACTTC
-,TRBV30,TRBJ1-2,-,CAWSVSGTTGRGYTF,TGTGCCTGGAGCGTATCCGGGACAACCGGGCGGGGCTACACCTTC
-,TRBV7-9,TRBJ1-5,-,CASSLGGGGQPQHF,TGTGCCAGCAGCTTAGGAGGGGGGGGTCAGCCCCAGCATTTT
-,TRBV25-1,TRBJ1-2,-,CASSAPTASNYGYTF,TGTGCCAGCAGTGCCCCGACAGCATCTAACTATGGCTACACCTTC
TRBD1,TRBV4-1,TRBJ2-7,-,CASSQVGQGSYEQYF,TGCGCCAGCAGCCAAGTTGGACAGGGTTCCTACGAGCAGTACTTC
-,TRBV5-1,TRBJ1-4,-,CASSLERHTTNEKLFF,TGCGCCAGCAGCTTGGAAAGACACACAACTAATGAAAAACTGTTTTTT
-,TRBV5-5,TRBJ1-3,-,CASSLYNTIYF,TGTGCCAGCAGCTTATACAACACCATATATTTT
-,TRBV2,TRBJ1-4,-,CASIRRRDGNEKLFF,TGTGCCAGCATTCGAAGAAGGGATGGGAATGAAAAACTGTTTTTT
-,TRBV29-1,TRBJ1-1,-,CSGGQTTGSTEAFF,TGCAGCGGAGGACAGACTACAGGGAGCACTGAAGCTTTCTTT
-,TRBV5-4,TRBJ1-2,-,CASSLEPQGGYTF,TGTGCCAGCAGCTTGGAGCCACAGGGAGGCTACACCTTC
-,TRBV9,TRBJ2-1,-,CASSVSASNEQFF,TGTGCCAGCAGCGTATCGGCCTCCAATGAGCAGTTCTTC
TRBD1,TRBV6-6,TRBJ1-1,-,CASSYSGQGAYTEAFF,TGTGCCAGCAGTTACTCGGGACAGGGGGCCTACACTGAAGCTTTCTTT
-,TRBV6-5,TRBJ1-3,-,CASSVRNSRNTIYF,TGTGCCAGCAGTGTCCGTAATTCCAGAAACACCATATATTTT
-,TRBV19,TRBJ2-2,-,CAAKDTGELFF,TGTGCCGCCAAAGACACCGGGGAGCTGTTTTTT
-,TRBV6-5,TRBJ1-1,-,CASSYLQGNTEAFF,TGTGCCAGCAGTTACCTTCAGGGGAACACTGAAGCTTTCTTT
TRBD1,TRBV10-3,TRBJ2-7,-,CAISELGQGYEQYF,TGTGCCATCAGTGAGTTGGGACAGGGCTACGAGCAGTACTTC
-,TRBV7-2,TRBJ2-7,once,CASSSNPNYEQYF,TGTGCCAGCAGCTCCAATCCAAACTACGAGCAGTACTTC
-,TRBV21-1,TRBJ2-2,-,CASSPGLAPGELFF,TGTGCCAGCAGCCCGGGACTAGCCCCCGGGGAGCTGTTTTTT
-,TRBV19,TRBJ2-1,-,CASSIAAPAYNEQFF,TGTGCCAGTAGTATCGCTGCGCCAGCCTACAATGAGCAGTTCTTC
TRBD2,TRBV4-1,TRBJ2-1,-,CASSQEILAGADNEQFF,TGCGCCAGCAGCCAAGAGATACTAGCGGGAGCTGACAATGAGCAGTTCTTC
-,TRBV7-9,TRBJ2-1,-,CASSLEWVGGDYNEQFF,TGTGCCAGCAGCTTAGAATGGGTGGGCGGTGATTACAATGAGCAGTTCTTC
-,TRBV11-2,TRBJ2-5,few,CASSFSRVGETQYF,TGTGCCAGCAGCTTTTCCCGCGTCGGGGAGACCCAGTACTTC
TRBD2,TRBV5-1,TRBJ2-3,-,CASSLAAAGGPMDTQYF,TGCGCCAGCAGCTTGGCTGCAGCGGGGGGGCCAATGGATACGCAGTATTTT